The 8 T cell receptor beta chains presented below share a single source sample, sequenced in a study of control samples from healthy donors and cancer patients. Sequencing was performed with immunoSEQ multiplex PCR; in TCRdb, only in-frame clones are kept and a portion is missing. The sample yields just under 65,000 clones, approximately 85% seen once. Sequencing was carried out using blood. The receptors were gathered from a man in his forties in good health.

The chain recombines TRBV4-1 with TRBJ2-3, with TRBD1 as a possible D gene (5 bases). Trimming removed 1 base from V and 3 bases from J, with 11 bases in between. This CDR3 region has 15 residues. In germline, CDR1 is MGHRA, CDR2 YSYEKL. The CDR3 sequence: CASSQARQGTDTQYF. CDR3 coding DNA: TGCGCCAGCAGCCAAGCCCGGCAGGGAACAGATACGCAGTATTTT.

The CDR3: CASSAQGSDTEAFF. The CDR3 DNA follows: TGCGCCAGCAGCGCGCAGGGTTCGGACACTGAAGCTTTCTTT. The chain combines TRBV5-1 with TRBJ1-1; D is perhaps TRBD1 (5 bases). CDR3 length: 14 residues. Trimming stripped 4 bases from V and 3 bases from J, with 13 bases between. Germline V lookup: CDR1 SGHRS, CDR2 YFSETQ.

The chain couples TRBV3-1 (or the pseudogene TRBV3-2) to TRBJ2-1; D might be TRBD1 or TRBD2, each matching 5 bases. The CDR3 sequence is 12 residues long. Trimming stripped 3 bases from V and 9 bases from J, with 9 bases between. CDR1 is LGHDT, CDR2 YNNKEL, per germline (reference sequence). CDR3 residues: CASSHLGTEQFF. CDR3 DNA: TGTGCCAGCAGCCATCTTGGGACTGAGCAGTTCTTC.

V and J are TRBV6-5 and TRBJ1-3; D not resolved. The length of the CDR3 is 12 residues. Germline values: CDR1 MNHEY, CDR2 SVGAGI. Trimming removed 0 bases from V and 10 bases from J, with 7 bases in between. CDR3 amino acids: CASSYSKGTIYF. DNA of the CDR3: TGTGCCAGCAGTTACTCGAAGGGAACCATATATTTT.

The rearrangement links TRBV6-5 to TRBJ2-7; 13 nucleotides line up with TRBD2. The V segment lost 6 bases and the J segment 2 bases; nucleotides outside the gene matches: 4. Per the germline V gene, CDR1 is MNHEY and CDR2 is SVGAGI. The CDR3 has 15 amino acids. CDR3 sequence reads: CASRPGLAGTYEQYF. The CDR3 DNA reads as TGTGCCAGCAGACCGGGACTAGCGGGAACCTACGAGCAGTACTTC.

The chain couples TRBV19 to TRBJ1-5; D is undetermined. The CDR3 loop spans 13 amino acids. CDR1 and CDR2 from the germline V gene are LNHDA and SQIVND (reference sequence). V was clipped by 6 bases and J by 1 base, with 7 bases between them. The CDR3 sequence: CASRGRSNQPQHF. DNA of the CDR3: TGTGCCAGTAGGGGAAGGAGCAATCAGCCCCAGCATTTT.

The CDR3 nucleotides are TGCAGCGTTGAGGACAGGGGGCGCGAGCAGTACTTC. It yields the protein CSVEDRGREQYF. This chain joins TRBV29-1 and TRBJ2-7; 11 bases align to TRBD1. In germline, CDR1 is SQVTM, CDR2 ANQGSEA. The CDR3 runs 12 residues. Losses at the gene ends were 3 bases for V and 6 bases for J; bases not matched to a gene: 1.

CDR3 nucleotides: TGTGCCAGCAGCACCCGTATACGGGACCTTATGAACACTGAAGCTTTCTTT. Amino acid sequence: CASSTRIRDLMNTEAFF. The chain has TRBV5-5 and TRBJ1-1, with D maybe TRBD1 (5 bases). This CDR3 contains 17 residues. CDR1 and CDR2 from the germline V gene are SGHKS and YYEKEE (reference sequence). Trimming shortened V by 4 bases and J by 0 bases, and 19 bases separated the two germline ends.